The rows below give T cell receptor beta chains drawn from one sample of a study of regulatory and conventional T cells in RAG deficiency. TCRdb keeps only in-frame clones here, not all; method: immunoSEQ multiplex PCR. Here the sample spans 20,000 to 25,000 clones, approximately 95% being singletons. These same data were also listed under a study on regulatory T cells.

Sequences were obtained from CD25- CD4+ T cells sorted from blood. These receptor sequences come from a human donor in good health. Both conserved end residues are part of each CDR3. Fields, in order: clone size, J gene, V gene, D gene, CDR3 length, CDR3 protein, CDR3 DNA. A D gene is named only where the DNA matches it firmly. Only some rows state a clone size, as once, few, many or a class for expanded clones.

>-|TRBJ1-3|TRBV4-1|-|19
CASSQGGLRGAKGRNTIYF
TGCGCCAGCAGCCAGGGGGGTCTAAGAGGAGCCAAGGGAAGAAACACCATATATTTT
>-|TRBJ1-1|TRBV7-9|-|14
CASSLTEPHTEAFF
TGTGCCAGCAGCTTAACGGAGCCTCACACTGAAGCTTTCTTT
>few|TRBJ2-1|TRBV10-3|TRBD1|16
CAIRAATGTDYNEQFF
TGTGCCATCAGAGCAGCGACCGGGACAGACTACAATGAGCAGTTCTTC
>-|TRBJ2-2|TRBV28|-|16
CASRGSGTPNTGELFF
TGTGCCAGCAGGGGTTCCGGGACACCTAACACCGGGGAGCTGTTTTTT
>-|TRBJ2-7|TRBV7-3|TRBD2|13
CASSFGTRNEQYF
TGTGCCAGCAGCTTCGGGACTAGAAACGAGCAGTACTTC
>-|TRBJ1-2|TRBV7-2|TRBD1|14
CASSIWDRDDGYTF
TGTGCCAGCAGCATTTGGGACAGGGATGATGGCTACACCTTC
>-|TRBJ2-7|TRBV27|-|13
CASKRPSAYEQYF
TGTGCCAGCAAGCGCCCAAGCGCGTACGAGCAGTACTTC
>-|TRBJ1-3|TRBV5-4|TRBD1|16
CASKAGGTNSGNTIYF
TGTGCCAGCAAAGCAGGGGGCACTAACTCTGGAAACACCATATATTTT
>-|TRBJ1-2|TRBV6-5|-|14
CASRIAGGERGYTF
TGTGCCAGCAGGATCGCGGGGGGCGAGCGGGGCTACACCTTC
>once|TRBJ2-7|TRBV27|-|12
CASSSNSYEQYF
TGTGCCAGCAGTTCAAACTCCTACGAGCAGTACTTC
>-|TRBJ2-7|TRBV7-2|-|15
CASRLGDFASYEQYF
TGTGCCAGCAGGTTAGGGGACTTTGCTTCCTACGAGCAGTACTTC
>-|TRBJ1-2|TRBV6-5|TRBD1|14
CASSYRQGLYGYTF
TGTGCCAGCAGTTACCGACAGGGACTCTATGGCTACACCTTC
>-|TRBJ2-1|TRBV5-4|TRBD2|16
CASSFPTGGSYNEQFF
TGTGCCAGCAGCTTCCCAACGGGGGGGTCCTACAATGAGCAGTTCTTC
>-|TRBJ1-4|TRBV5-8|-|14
CATTWQGEDEKLFF
TGTGCGACCACGTGGCAGGGTGAGGATGAAAAACTGTTTTTT
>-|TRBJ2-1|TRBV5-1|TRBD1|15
CASSSTGGSYNEQFF
TGCGCCAGCAGCTCCACAGGGGGCTCCTACAATGAGCAGTTCTTC
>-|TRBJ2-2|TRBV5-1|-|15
CASSLLRANTGELFF
TGCGCCAGCAGCTTGCTACGGGCGAACACCGGGGAGCTGTTTTTT
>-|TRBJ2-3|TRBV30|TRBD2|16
CAWTLPGLAGQDTQYF
TGTGCCTGGACCCTACCGGGACTAGCGGGCCAAGATACGCAGTATTTT
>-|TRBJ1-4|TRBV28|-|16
CASSPTDSGTNEKLFF
TGTGCCAGCAGTCCGACAGACTCGGGCACTAATGAAAAACTGTTTTTT
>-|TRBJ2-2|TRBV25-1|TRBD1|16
CASSESAGGNTGELFF
TGTGCCAGCAGTGAATCGGCAGGGGGGAACACCGGGGAGCTGTTTTTT
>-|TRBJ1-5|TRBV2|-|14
CASSGGWSNQPQHF
TGTGCCAGCAGTGGCGGTTGGAGCAATCAGCCCCAGCATTTT
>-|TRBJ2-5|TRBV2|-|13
CASSVDYQETQYF
TGTGCCAGCAGTGTCGACTACCAAGAGACCCAGTACTTC
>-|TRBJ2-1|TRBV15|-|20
CATSSPSKTGWESSYNEQFF
TGTGCCACCAGCAGTCCCTCGAAGACAGGCTGGGAAAGCTCCTACAATGAGCAGTTCTTC
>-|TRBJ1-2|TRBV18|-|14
CASSAGGSNYGYTF
TGTGCCAGCTCAGCCGGAGGGTCCAACTATGGCTACACCTTC
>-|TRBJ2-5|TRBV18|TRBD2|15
CASSPILAGQETQYF
TGTGCCAGCTCCCCCATCCTAGCGGGGCAAGAGACCCAGTACTTC
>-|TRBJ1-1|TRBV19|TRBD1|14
CASSIIGGNTEAFF
TGTGCCAGTAGTATTATAGGGGGCAACACTGAAGCTTTCTTT
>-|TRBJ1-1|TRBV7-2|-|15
CASSQGAGRNTEAFF
TGTGCCAGCAGCCAAGGGGCAGGAAGAAACACTGAAGCTTTCTTT
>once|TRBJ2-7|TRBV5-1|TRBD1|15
CASSFTGTGVNEQYF
TGCGCCAGCAGCTTTACCGGGACAGGGGTCAACGAGCAGTACTTC
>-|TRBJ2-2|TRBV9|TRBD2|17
CASSAPGTSGGAGELFF
TGTGCCAGCAGCGCCCCCGGGACTAGCGGGGGGGCCGGGGAGCTGTTTTTT
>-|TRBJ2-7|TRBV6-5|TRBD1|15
CASSYSPTGENEQYF
TGTGCCAGCAGTTACTCGCCGACAGGGGAGAACGAGCAGTACTTC
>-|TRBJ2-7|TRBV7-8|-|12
CASMGGGGEQYF
TGTGCCAGCATGGGGGGCGGGGGCGAGCAGTACTTC
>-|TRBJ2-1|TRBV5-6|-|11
CASSLGVEQFF
TGTGCCAGCAGCTTGGGCGTTGAGCAGTTCTTC
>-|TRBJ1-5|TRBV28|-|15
CASTARGISNQPQHF
TGTGCCAGCACCGCGCGCGGCATAAGCAATCAGCCCCAGCATTTT
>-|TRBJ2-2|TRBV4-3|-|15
CASSRGQSNTGELFF
TGCGCCAGCAGCCGGGGGCAGTCGAACACCGGGGAGCTGTTTTTT
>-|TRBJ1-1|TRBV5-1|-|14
CASSLQGVLTEAFF
TGCGCCAGCAGTTTACAGGGCGTCCTCACTGAAGCTTTCTTT
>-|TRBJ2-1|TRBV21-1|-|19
CASSKGPASGGPPRNEQFF
TGTGCCAGCAGCAAAGGCCCGGCTAGCGGGGGGCCCCCGCGAAATGAGCAGTTCTTC
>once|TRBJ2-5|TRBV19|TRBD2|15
CASSPGGFNQETQYF
TGTGCCAGTAGCCCCGGGGGGTTCAACCAAGAGACCCAGTACTTC
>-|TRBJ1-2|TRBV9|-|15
CASSVATAPNYGYTF
TGTGCCAGCAGCGTAGCCACAGCACCTAACTATGGCTACACCTTC
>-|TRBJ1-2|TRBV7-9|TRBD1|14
CASSERDRVGGYTF
TGTGCCAGCAGCGAGAGGGACAGGGTGGGTGGCTACACCTTC
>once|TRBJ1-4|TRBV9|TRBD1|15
CASSSRDRGNEKLFF
TGTGCCAGCAGCTCAAGGGACAGGGGGAATGAAAAACTGTTTTTT
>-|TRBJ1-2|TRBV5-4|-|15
CASSPRGAGDYGYTF
TGTGCCAGCAGCCCGCGGGGGGCTGGTGACTATGGCTACACCTTC
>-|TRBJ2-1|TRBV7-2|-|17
CASSLVAGDGSYNEQFF
TGTGCCAGCAGCTTAGTGGCAGGGGATGGGTCCTACAATGAGCAGTTCTTC
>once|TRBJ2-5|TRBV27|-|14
CASSHGTLAETQYF
TGTGCCAGCAGCCACGGGACTCTGGCTGAGACCCAGTACTTC
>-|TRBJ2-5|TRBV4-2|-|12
CASSQDVSRQYF
TGTGCCAGCAGCCAAGATGTGTCTAGACAGTACTTC
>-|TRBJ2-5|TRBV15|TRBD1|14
CATSFDRGIETQYF
TGTGCCACCAGCTTCGACAGGGGGATAGAGACCCAGTACTTC
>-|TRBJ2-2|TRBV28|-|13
CASSPDGNGELFF
TGTGCCAGCAGCCCGGACGGGAACGGGGAGCTGTTTTTT